This T cell receptor beta chain was recorded in a study of blood T cell repertoires in COVID-19. Study details: The United States, Italy and Spain supplied acute and convalescent COVID-19 samples.

Repertoires were generated with immunoSEQ multiplex PCR, while TCRdb's copy carries only in-frame clones and drops some. This sample has 150,000 or so clones; 70% to 90% occur once, and the top ten carry less than 5.5%. Trimming stripped 6 bases from V and 7 bases from J, with 19 bases between. CDR1 and CDR2 (germline): MNHNY, SVGAGI (reference sequence). This CDR3 is 15 amino acids long. This chain joins TRBV6-6 and TRBJ1-5, with TRBD1 as a possible D gene (5 bases). The sample comprised peripheral blood. The clonotype was recovered from a human donor in a cohort sampled during active COVID-19. The CDR3 nucleotides are TGTGCCAGCAGCCGTAATCAGGGTAATAAACAGCCCCAGCATTTT. Protein: CASSRNQGNKQPQHF.